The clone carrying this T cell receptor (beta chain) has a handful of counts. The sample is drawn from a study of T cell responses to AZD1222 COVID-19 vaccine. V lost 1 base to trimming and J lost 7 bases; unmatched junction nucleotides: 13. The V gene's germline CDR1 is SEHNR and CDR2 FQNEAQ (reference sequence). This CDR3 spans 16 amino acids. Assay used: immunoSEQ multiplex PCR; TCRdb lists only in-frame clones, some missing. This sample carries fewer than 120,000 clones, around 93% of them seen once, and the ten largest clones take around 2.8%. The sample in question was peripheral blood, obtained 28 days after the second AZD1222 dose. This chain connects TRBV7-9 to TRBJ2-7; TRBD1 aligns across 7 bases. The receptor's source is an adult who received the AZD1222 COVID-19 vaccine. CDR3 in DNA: TGTGCCAGCAGCTTAGAAAGACAGGGCCCTTCGTCAGAGCAGTACTTC. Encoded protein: CASSLERQGPSSEQYF.